This TCR beta chain was identified during a study of blood T cell repertoires in COVID-19. Overall study context: COVID-19 samples, acute and convalescent, were from the United States, Italy and Spain. T cells, B-cell-depleted T cells, or PBMCs provided the cDNA or gDNA that served as material.

Authors' processing steps: Counts of nucleated cells, estimated from reference gene primer amplification, were obtained. Generated by immunoSEQ multiplex PCR, the TCRdb table keeps only in-frame clones and is missing some. The DNA gave D and trimming, while V, J and clone size come from that table. The sample lists about 76,000 clones; 87% were seen once. V trimming: 3 bases; J trimming: 8 bases; junction bases outside the gene matches: 3. The CDR3 sequence is 14 residues long. Germline V gene lookup returns CDR1 SGDLS and CDR2 YYNGEE. Sequencing was carried out using peripheral blood. This sequence was found in a man aged 30-40 years with acute or convalescent COVID-19. The chain has TRBV9 and TRBJ1-6; 9 bases match TRBD1. The CDR3 protein is CASSAGTGYSPLHF. The CDR3 coding sequence is TGTGCCAGCAGCGCCGGGACAGGGTATTCACCCCTCCACTTT. Filled out from reference TRBV9 and TRBJ1-6, the complete variable domain reads DSGVTQTPKHLITATGQRVTLRCSPRSGDLSVYWYQQSLDQGLQFLIQYYNGEERAKGNILERFSAQQFPDLHSELNLSSLELGDSALYFCASSAGTGYSPLHFGNGTRLTVT.